The entry below gives a single TCR beta chain sequence along with its context. Its antigen is unknown. The entry originates in a study of OX40 agonist ivuxolimab in advanced cancers. Study-wide findings and caveats: Low normalized clonal expansion also occurred in some nonresponding patients. On average, a greater number of expanded clones characterised CD8+ T cells relative to CD4+.

Excluded were patients having autoimmune disease history or systemic immunosuppression. Baseline, cycle 4 day 1, and cycle 7 day 1 were the blood sampling points. Sequencing used immunoSEQ multiplex PCR; TCRdb keeps in-frame clones, though not all of them. This table holds about 86,000 clones, roughly 89% found once. The CDR3 contains 16 residues. J was trimmed by 6 bases and V by 5 bases; bases with no gene match: 14. Germline CDR1 and CDR2: PRHDT and FYEKMQ (reference sequence). This sample comprised CD4+ or CD8+ T cells sorted from blood, obtained in a trial of the OX40 agonist ivuxolimab. This chain uses TRBV13 with TRBJ2-5; 8 bases are a match to TRBD1. This receptor was obtained from an adult with an advanced solid tumor such as melanoma, head and neck, liver or kidney cancer. The CDR3 reads CASSDVDGQGGQTQYF. In DNA, the CDR3 is TGTGCCAGCAGCGATGTTGACGGACAGGGTGGTCAGACCCAGTACTTC.